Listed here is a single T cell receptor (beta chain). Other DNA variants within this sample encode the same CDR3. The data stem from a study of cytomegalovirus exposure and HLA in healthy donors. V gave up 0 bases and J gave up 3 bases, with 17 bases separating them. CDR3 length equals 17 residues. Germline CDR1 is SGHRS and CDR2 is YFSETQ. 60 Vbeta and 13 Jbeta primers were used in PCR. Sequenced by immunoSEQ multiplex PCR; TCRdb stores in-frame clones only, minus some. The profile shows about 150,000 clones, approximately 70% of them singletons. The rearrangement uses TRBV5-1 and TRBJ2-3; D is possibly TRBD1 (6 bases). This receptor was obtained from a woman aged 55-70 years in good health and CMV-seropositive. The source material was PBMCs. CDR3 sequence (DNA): TGCGCCAGCAGCTTGGTGGTACAGGGAATCTTAACAGATACGCAGTATTTT. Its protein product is CASSLVVQGILTDTQYF.